The rows below give T cell receptor beta chains drawn from one sample of a study of CD8 T cells in ankylosing spondylitis. TCRdb fed the 5' RACE reads into MiXCR, producing one record per CDR3 protein. The sample has under 550,000 distinct CDR3 sequences, roughly 25% seen once. Sequencing was done on a sample of blood, either unsorted or a sorted T cell fraction (not recorded which). Receptors were obtained from a male donor with ankylosing spondylitis. Each CDR3 is given with its conserved first and last residue. A D gene is named only where the DNA matches it firmly. Clone size, where shown, is once, few, many, or a class for clones that have expanded.

D gene	clone size	J gene	V gene	CDR3 protein	CDR3 DNA
.	.	TRBJ2-1	TRBV20-1	CSAGLVRRSPYNEQFF	TGCAGTGCTGGCCTTGTTCGGCGGAGCCCATACAATGAGCAGTTCTTC
.	.	TRBJ2-2	TRBV9	CASSVRQVNTGELFF	TGTGCCAGCAGCGTGCGACAGGTTAACACCGGGGAGCTGTTTTTT
.	few	TRBJ2-5	TRBV5-1	CASSQNTGLQETQYF	TGCGCCAGCAGCCAAAATACAGGGCTCCAAGAGACCCAGTACTTC
.	few	TRBJ2-1	TRBV7-2	CASSLPFSHNEQFF	TGTGCCAGCAGCTTGCCCTTTAGCCACAATGAGCAGTTCTTC
.	.	TRBJ1-5	TRBV6-1	CASALAGSNQPQHF	TGTGCCAGCGCGCTGGCGGGGAGCAATCAGCCCCAGCATTTT
TRBD2	.	TRBJ2-1	TRBV2	CASSERGTSGSEQFF	TGTGCCAGCAGCGAGAGGGGGACTAGCGGGAGTGAGCAGTTCTTC
.	.	TRBJ1-2	TRBV2	CASSSAGNGYTF	TGTGCCAGCAGTTCTGCAGGGAATGGCTACACCTTC
.	many	TRBJ2-5	TRBV7-9	CASSLVAQETQYF	TGTGCCAGCAGCTTGGTCGCCCAAGAGACCCAGTACTTC
.	few	TRBJ2-3	TRBV5-1	CASSLEVGTDTQYF	TGCGCCAGCAGCTTGGAAGTGGGCACAGATACGCAGTATTTT
.	few	TRBJ2-1	TRBV20-1	CSASSSATYNEQFF	TGCAGTGCAAGTTCTAGCGCCACTTACAATGAGCAGTTCTTC
.	.	TRBJ1-2	TRBV29-1	CSAGHHRDYGYTF	TGCAGCGCCGGACACCACCGGGACTATGGCTACACCTTC
.	.	TRBJ1-5	TRBV2	CASSRDLGEPQHF	TGTGCCAGCAGTCGGGACCTGGGGGAGCCCCAGCATTTT
TRBD2	few	TRBJ2-3	TRBV11-2	CASSLGGLGLAGADTQYF	TGTGCCAGCAGCTTAGGCGGCCTGGGGTTAGCGGGAGCGGATACGCAGTATTTT
.	.	TRBJ2-7	TRBV5-1	CASSLVGGYSYEQYF	TGCGCCAGCAGCTTGGTTGGGGGGTACTCCTACGAGCAGTACTTC
TRBD2	few	TRBJ2-2	TRBV11-2	CASSLDPLAGVTGELFF	TGTGCCAGCAGCTTAGATCCCCTAGCGGGAGTCACCGGGGAGCTGTTTTTT
.	few	TRBJ2-2	TRBV20-1	CSARDARTATGELFF	TGCAGTGCTAGAGATGCCCGGACTGCCACCGGGGAGCTGTTTTTT
.	many	TRBJ1-3	TRBV7-2	CASSLDSLSGNTIYF	TGTGCCAGCAGCCTGGACAGTCTCTCGGGAAACACCATATATTTT
.	few	TRBJ2-2	TRBV5-1	CASSLLGFGTGELFF	TGCGCCAGCAGCTTGTTGGGATTCGGGACCGGGGAGCTGTTTTTT
.	few	TRBJ1-5	TRBV6-1	CASSEFFGAQPQHF	TGTGCCAGCAGTGAATTCTTTGGGGCGCAGCCCCAGCATTTT
TRBD2	.	TRBJ2-3	TRBV12-3/TRBV12-4	CASSLGLAGRDTQYF	TGTGCCAGCAGTTTAGGGCTAGCGGGACGAGATACGCAGTATTTT
.	few	TRBJ2-6	TRBV19	CASCRAALANVLTF	TGTGCCAGTTGTAGGGCCGCCCTGGCCAACGTCCTGACTTTC
.	.	TRBJ1-1	TRBV3-1	CASSQDVWDTEAFF	TGTGCCAGCAGCCAAGATGTCTGGGACACTGAAGCTTTCTTT
.	.	TRBJ1-5	TRBV11-2	CASSLAPVSNQPQHF	TGTGCCAGCAGCTTAGCCCCGGTTAGCAATCAGCCCCAGCATTTT
.	few	TRBJ2-2	TRBV5-1	CASSLGDSGTGELFF	TGCGCCAGCAGCCTAGGGGACTCCGGTACCGGGGAGCTGTTTTTT
.	many	TRBJ2-7	TRBV29-1	CSVATTGKRTYEQYF	TGCAGCGTCGCCACCACGGGTAAAAGGACCTACGAGCAGTACTTC
.	few	TRBJ2-5	TRBV4-1	CASSHPAFGETQYF	TGCGCCAGCAGCCACCCGGCCTTCGGGGAGACCCAGTACTTC
.	few	TRBJ2-1	TRBV20-1	CSADWGEVIGNEQFF	TGCAGTGCTGACTGGGGGGAGGTGATCGGCAATGAGCAGTTCTTC
TRBD2	.	TRBJ2-1	TRBV11-3	CASSLRTSGMGNEQFF	TGTGCCAGCAGCTTACGGACTAGCGGGATGGGGAATGAGCAGTTCTTC
.	.	TRBJ2-5	TRBV15	CATSLGGGNPQETQYF	TGTGCCACCAGCCTTGGGGGCGGGAACCCTCAAGAGACCCAGTACTTC
.	few	TRBJ2-2	TRBV24-1	CATSDPREFNTGELFF	TGTGCCACCAGTGACCCCAGAGAATTTAACACCGGGGAGCTGTTTTTT
.	few	TRBJ1-1	TRBV5-1	CASSPQGAEAFF	TGCGCCAGCAGCCCCCAAGGGGCTGAAGCTTTCTTT
.	few	TRBJ1-5	TRBV7-2	CASSKTVDQPQHF	TGTGCCAGCAGCAAAACAGTAGATCAGCCCCAGCATTTT
.	.	TRBJ2-2	TRBV6-6	CASSYGRPGELFF	TGTGCCAGCAGTTACGGAAGGCCCGGGGAGCTGTTTTTT
TRBD1	few	TRBJ2-3	TRBV3-1	CASSHHGGTGGFRDTQYF	TGTGCCAGCAGCCACCACGGAGGGACAGGGGGCTTTCGGGATACGCAGTATTTT
.	.	TRBJ1-1	TRBV12-3/TRBV12-4	CASSFGALALEAFF	TGTGCCAGCAGTTTTGGGGCCCTAGCCCTTGAAGCTTTCTTT
TRBD1	many	TRBJ1-2	TRBV20-1	CSATRQGNYGYTF	TGCAGTGCTACCCGACAGGGAAACTATGGCTACACCTTC
.	few	TRBJ1-3	TRBV7-8	CASSPRGPSGNTIYF	TGTGCCAGCAGCCCACGAGGACCTTCTGGAAACACCATATATTTT
TRBD2	few	TRBJ2-2	TRBV20-1	CSARPSLAGVGGELFF	TGCAGTGCCCGACCCTCCCTAGCGGGAGTGGGCGGGGAGCTGTTTTTT
.	.	TRBJ1-1	TRBV7-6	CASSPQSIPNTVAFF	TGTGCCAGCAGCCCCCAGAGCATCCCGAACACTGTAGCTTTCTTT
.	.	TRBJ2-1	TRBV9	CASSVSRGYNEQFF	TGTGCCAGCAGCGTATCCCGAGGGTACAATGAGCAGTTCTTC
TRBD1	.	TRBJ1-2	TRBV3-1	CASSQATRGNYGYTF	TGTGCCAGCAGCCAAGCGACCAGGGGGAACTATGGCTACACCTTC
TRBD2	once	TRBJ2-5	TRBV7-7	CASSLYGRGTTQYF	TGTGCCAGCAGCTTATACGGGCGGGGGACCACCCAGTACTTC
.	many	TRBJ2-2	TRBV11-2	CASSLGAGELFF	TGTGCCAGCAGCTTGGGGGCCGGGGAGCTGTTTTTT
TRBD2	.	TRBJ2-1	TRBV20-1	CSAIRTSRNEQFF	TGCAGTGCCATTCGGACTAGTCGCAATGAGCAGTTCTTC
TRBD2	few	TRBJ2-1	TRBV10-2	CASSELAGSRSYNEQFF	TGCGCCAGCAGTGAGTTAGCGGGATCGCGCTCCTACAATGAGCAGTTCTTC
.	many	TRBJ1-1	TRBV5-1	CASSLEGRMAEAFF	TGCGCCAGCAGCTTGGAGGGAAGGATGGCTGAAGCTTTCTTT
.	few	TRBJ1-1	TRBV3-1	CASSQIGGTTEAFF	TGTGCCAGCAGCCAAATCGGGGGGACAACTGAAGCTTTCTTT
TRBD1	few	TRBJ1-6	TRBV27	CASSSQGAWNSPLHF	TGTGCCAGCAGTTCACAGGGGGCTTGGAATTCACCCCTCCACTTT
.	once	TRBJ2-5	TRBV20-1	CSASSQETQYF	TGCAGTGCTAGTTCACAAGAGACCCAGTACTTC
TRBD1	.	TRBJ2-4	TRBV20-1	CSAGQGPLIQYF	TGCAGTGCTGGACAGGGGCCCCTCATTCAGTACTTC
.	.	TRBJ1-3	TRBV20-1	CSARKQGRVSGNTIYF	TGCAGTGCTAGAAAACAGGGCCGGGTCTCTGGAAACACCATATATTTT
.	few	TRBJ1-5	TRBV6-2/TRBV6-3	CASSPRSEPQHF	TGTGCCAGCAGCCCAAGGTCAGAGCCCCAGCATTTT
TRBD2	few	TRBJ2-1	TRBV12-3/TRBV12-4	CASSSLAEGGEQFF	TGTGCCAGCAGTTCACTAGCGGAGGGGGGTGAGCAGTTCTTC